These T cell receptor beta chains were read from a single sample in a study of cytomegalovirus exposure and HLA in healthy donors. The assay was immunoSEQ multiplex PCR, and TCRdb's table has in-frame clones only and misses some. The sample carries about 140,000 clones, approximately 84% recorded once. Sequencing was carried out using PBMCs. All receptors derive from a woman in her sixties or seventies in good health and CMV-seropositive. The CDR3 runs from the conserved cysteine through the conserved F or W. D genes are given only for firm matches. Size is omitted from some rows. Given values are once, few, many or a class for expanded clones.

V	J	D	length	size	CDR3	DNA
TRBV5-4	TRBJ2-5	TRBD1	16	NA	CASSSNHRGRGETQYF	TGTGCCAGCAGCTCCAACCACAGGGGGCGCGGGGAGACCCAGTACTTC
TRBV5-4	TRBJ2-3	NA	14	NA	CASSLGQAPDTQYF	TGTGCCAGCAGCTTGGGCCAGGCCCCAGATACGCAGTATTTT
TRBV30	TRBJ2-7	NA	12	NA	CAWSVRGNEQYF	TGTGCCTGGAGTGTACGAGGGAACGAGCAGTACTTC
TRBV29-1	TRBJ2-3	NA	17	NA	CSVAGARAAPAADTQYF	TGCAGCGTAGCAGGGGCGCGGGCCGCCCCGGCAGCAGATACGCAGTATTTT
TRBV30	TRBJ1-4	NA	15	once	CAWTAGQTKREKLFF	TGTGCCTGGACCGCGGGTCAGACAAAGCGGGAAAAACTGTTTTTT
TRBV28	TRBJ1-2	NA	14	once	CASTGGGEGYGYTF	TGTGCCAGCACCGGGGGGGGCGAGGGCTATGGCTACACCTTC
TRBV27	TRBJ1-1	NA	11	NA	CASSPNTEAFF	TGTGCCAGCAGCCCTAACACTGAAGCTTTCTTT
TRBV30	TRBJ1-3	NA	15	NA	CAWIPRKSSGNTIYF	TGTGCCTGGATCCCCAGAAAAAGCTCTGGAAACACCATATATTTT
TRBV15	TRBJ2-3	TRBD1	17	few	CATSPPEKTGYTDTQYF	TGTGCCACCAGCCCTCCCGAAAAGACAGGGTACACAGATACGCAGTATTTT
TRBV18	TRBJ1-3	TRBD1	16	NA	CASSPSGTGTGNTIYF	TGTGCCAGCTCACCATCCGGGACAGGGACTGGAAACACCATATATTTT
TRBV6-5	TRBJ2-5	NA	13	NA	CASRQGTWETQYF	TGTGCCAGCAGGCAGGGGACGTGGGAGACCCAGTACTTC
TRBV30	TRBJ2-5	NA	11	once	CAWAQRETQYF	TGTGCCTGGGCACAAAGAGAGACCCAGTACTTC
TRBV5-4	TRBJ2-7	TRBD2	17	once	CASSPKGKRGPSYEQYF	TGTGCCAGCAGCCCTAAGGGGAAGCGGGGGCCCTCCTACGAGCAGTACTTC
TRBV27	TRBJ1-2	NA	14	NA	CASSFRGSDYGYTF	TGTGCCAGCAGTTTCCGGGGATCCGACTATGGCTACACCTTC
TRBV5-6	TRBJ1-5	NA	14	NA	CASSWTETNQPQHF	TGTGCCAGCAGCTGGACAGAAACTAATCAGCCCCAGCATTTT
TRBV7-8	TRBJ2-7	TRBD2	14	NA	CASSYSGTTYEQYF	TGTGCCAGCAGCTACTCCGGGACTACTTACGAGCAGTACTTC
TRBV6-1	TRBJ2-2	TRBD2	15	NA	CASSDNGRATGELFF	TGTGCCAGCAGTGATAACGGGAGGGCCACCGGGGAGCTGTTTTTT
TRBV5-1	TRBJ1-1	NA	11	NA	CASRGNTEAFF	TGCGCCAGCCGGGGTAACACTGAAGCTTTCTTT
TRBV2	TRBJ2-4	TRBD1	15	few	CASSLSQGASYIQYF	TGTGCCAGCAGCCTCTCACAGGGGGCATCGTACATTCAGTACTTC
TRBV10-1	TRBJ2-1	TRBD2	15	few	CATTKIAGGHNEQFF	TGCGCCACTACCAAAATAGCGGGAGGACACAATGAGCAGTTCTTC
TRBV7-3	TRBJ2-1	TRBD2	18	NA	CASSLGVAGVGGYNEQFF	TGTGCCAGCAGCTTAGGGGTAGCGGGAGTCGGGGGTTACAATGAGCAGTTCTTC
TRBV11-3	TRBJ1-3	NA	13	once	CASSLVAGNTIYF	TGTGCCAGCAGCCTCGTAGCTGGAAACACCATATATTTT
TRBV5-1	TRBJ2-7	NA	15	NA	CASSSSRVDSYEQYF	TGCGCCAGCAGCTCGTCGCGGGTAGACTCCTACGAGCAGTACTTC
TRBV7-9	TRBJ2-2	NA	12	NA	CASSPGTGELFF	TGTGCCAGCAGCCCAGGCACCGGGGAGCTGTTTTTT
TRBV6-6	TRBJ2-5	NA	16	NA	CASIRGSAAAKGTQYF	TGTGCCAGCATTCGAGGGTCGGCAGCGGCCAAGGGGACCCAGTACTTC
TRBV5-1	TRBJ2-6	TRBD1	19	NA	CASSLDGTGFLTGANVLTF	TGCGCCAGCAGCTTGGACGGGACAGGGTTCCTAACTGGGGCCAACGTCCTGACTTTC
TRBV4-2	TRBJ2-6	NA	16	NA	CASSQDPGVGANVLTF	TGTGCCAGCAGCCAAGACCCCGGGGTTGGGGCCAACGTCCTGACTTTC
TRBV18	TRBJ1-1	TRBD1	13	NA	CASSESGTGVAFF	TGTGCCAGCTCAGAGTCCGGGACAGGGGTTGCTTTCTTT
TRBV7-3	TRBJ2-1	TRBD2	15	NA	CASSLGLAGLNEQFF	TGTGCCAGCAGCTTAGGCCTAGCGGGACTAAATGAGCAGTTCTTC
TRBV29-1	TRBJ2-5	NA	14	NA	CSVPDYKWQETQYF	TGCAGCGTTCCGGACTACAAGTGGCAGGAGACCCAGTACTTC
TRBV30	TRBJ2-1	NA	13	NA	CASRRASYNEQFF	TGTGCCTCCCGGCGGGCCTCCTACAATGAGCAGTTCTTC
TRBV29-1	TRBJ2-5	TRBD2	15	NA	CSVGESLAAQETQYF	TGCAGCGTTGGGGAATCACTAGCGGCACAAGAGACCCAGTACTTC
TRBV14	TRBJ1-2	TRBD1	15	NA	CASDRTGGPLEGYTF	TGTGCCAGCGACCGGACAGGGGGCCCTCTTGAGGGCTACACCTTC
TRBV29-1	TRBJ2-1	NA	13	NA	CSFWKGDTSEQFF	TGCAGCTTCTGGAAAGGGGACACCTCTGAGCAGTTCTTC
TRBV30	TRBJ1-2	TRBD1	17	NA	CAWNGGTGTRRWTGYTF	TGTGCCTGGAATGGTGGGACAGGGACGAGGAGGTGGACGGGCTACACCTTC
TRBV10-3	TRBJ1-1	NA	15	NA	CAISEWGGLGTEAFF	TGTGCCATCAGTGAGTGGGGGGGGCTAGGCACTGAAGCTTTCTTT
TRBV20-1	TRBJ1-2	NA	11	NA	CSAREDWGYTF	TGCAGTGCTAGAGAAGACTGGGGCTACACCTTC
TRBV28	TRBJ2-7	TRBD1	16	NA	CASSFFAGGNSYEQYF	TGTGCCAGCAGTTTCTTCGCAGGGGGCAACTCCTACGAGCAGTACTTC
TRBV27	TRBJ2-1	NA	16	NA	CATTDRRDRSHNEQFF	TGTGCCACAACAGATCGTCGCGACAGGTCCCACAATGAGCAGTTCTTC
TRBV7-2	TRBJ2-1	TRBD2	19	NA	CASSPGVLAGYAQYNEQFF	TGTGCCAGCAGCCCGGGGGTGCTAGCGGGATATGCCCAGTACAATGAGCAGTTCTTC
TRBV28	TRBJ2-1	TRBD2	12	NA	CASSSSGIEQFF	TGTGCCAGCAGTTCCAGCGGGATCGAGCAGTTCTTC
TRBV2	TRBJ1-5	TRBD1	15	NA	CASSVAGGFNQPQHF	TGTGCCAGCAGTGTGGCAGGGGGGTTCAATCAGCCCCAGCATTTT
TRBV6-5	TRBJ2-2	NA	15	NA	CASTPQRSDTGELFF	TGTGCCAGCACCCCGCAGCGATCGGACACCGGGGAGCTGTTTTTT
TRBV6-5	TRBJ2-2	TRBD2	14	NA	CASSRTSHTGELFF	TGTGCCAGCAGCCGGACTAGCCACACCGGGGAGCTGTTTTTT
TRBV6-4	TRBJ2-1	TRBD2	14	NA	CASSDGLAANEQFF	TGTGCCAGCAGTGATGGACTAGCGGCCAATGAGCAGTTCTTC
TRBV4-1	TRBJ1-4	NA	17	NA	CASSSHLSAGRGEKLFF	TGCGCCAGCAGCTCCCACTTAAGTGCAGGCCGGGGTGAAAAACTGTTTTTT
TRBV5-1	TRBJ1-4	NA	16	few	CASSQDQGLTNEKLFF	TGCGCCAGCAGCCAAGACCAGGGGTTAACTAATGAAAAACTGTTTTTT
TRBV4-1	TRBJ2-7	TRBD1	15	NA	CASSQVPGTGFEQYF	TGCGCCAGCAGCCAAGTTCCCGGGACAGGGTTCGAGCAGTACTTC